This TCR beta chain emerged from a study of T cells in Graves' hyperthyroidism and ophthalmopathy (dated by TCRdb to the late 2010s). Some background on the complete study: Peripheral blood was collected at initial diagnosis, before any treatment. TCR V-J signatures able to tell the groups apart were searched for in a discovery cohort of around 95 patients, of whom roughly 42 had Graves' ophthalmopathy and roughly 59 had stable Graves' hyperthyroidism. Whether ophthalmopathy could be predicted prospectively was tested in an independent validation cohort made up of about 20 hyperthyroidism patients plus 17 patients who later progressed to ophthalmopathy. The roughly 100 discovery patients were randomly divided into training and test sets at a 7:3 ratio. In about 6 Graves' hyperthyroidism patients, the study also compared T-cell repertoires from thyroid tissue with T-cell repertoires from blood. Following sampling, methimazole starting at 30 mg daily was given to hyperthyroidism patients, and high-dose intravenous methylprednisolone was given to ophthalmopathy patients. The paper reports TCR Vbeta CDR3 sequencing of approximately 140 peripheral blood samples: some 44 ophthalmopathy, some 80 hyperthyroidism and 17 progressor patients. Findings and caveats that apply to the study as a whole: Most expanded thyroid clonotypes (frequency above 0.001) were also detected in blood, a finding suggesting that blood repertoires may reflect thyroid immune responses. In validation, the model predicted progression to ophthalmopathy a median of roughly 6.1 months before onset, with over 55% sensitivity and just under 75% specificity. No statistical method was used to set the sample size in advance, and investigators knew the group allocation. In cross-validation, a model built on a 13 V-J signature told ophthalmopathy apart from stable hyperthyroidism with about 90% sensitivity and about 81% specificity, and in testing the same model reached 80%/75%.

The TCR beta CDR3 regions were amplified from the RNA transcripts. A first-round RT-PCR of the TCR CDR3 used the HTBI primer set with the Qiagen OneStep RT-PCR kit. Libraries were constructed in a second round of multiplex PCR, after which size selection and purification were performed. Paired-end sequencing of the libraries was performed with 100 bp reads on an Illumina HiSeq2000. The study's own analysis went as follows. SOAPnuke was used to process the raw data, removing reads that contained adapters or uncalled bases, had a mean Phred below 15, or lacked an exact match to the constant primer or identifier. COPE v1.2.5 was used to merge the high-quality paired reads, and each unique nucleotide sequence was defined as a clonotype. MiTCR v1.1 was used to align clonotypes to the IMGT TRBV, TRBD and TRBJ reference segments. Analysis was restricted to V-J combinations with a frequency above 0.0001, which covered approximately 99% of repertoires. A TCS score was defined as the ratio of F50 (clonal expansion) to E x V (chaos), with BLOSUM62-based TCRdist applied between CDR3 peptides within each V-J. Welch's t-statistics and random forest reduced fewer than 600 V-J features to 13, which were used in a naive Bayes classifier (R e1071). TCRdb's own reprocessing of the public reads used fastp at Q25 and MiXCR and kept productive beta chains. Each entry merges the rows of one CDR3 protein and shows their most common DNA and genes. TCRdb's processing, not the authors' own work, is the source of the V and J calls. The table for this sample lists approximately 400,000 distinct CDR3 sequences; 15% of them were counted only once. Over 25% of the sample lies in the top ten.

This clonotype appeared many times. It has no known antigen specificity. Within one base of it there is no much larger clone, and no base qualities were kept. Graves' hyperthyroidism was defined as stable when no progression to ophthalmopathy occurred over 18 months of follow-up. The hyperthyroidism patients were between 18 and 65 years old and newly diagnosed, with a disease duration of less than 2 months. The study excluded patients with uncontrolled infections, other autoimmune diseases, pregnancy or lactation. Clinical symptoms, serum thyroxine and TRAb, thyroid ultrasound, and orbital computed tomography formed the basis for the diagnoses. Ficoll-Paque density gradient centrifugation was used to isolate PBMCs from around 10 ml of fresh peripheral blood. Total RNA was extracted with Trizol reagent, and quality was checked on an Agilent 2100 Bioanalyzer. Specimen: blood. The TCR sequence derives from a woman aged 25 to 39 with Graves' hyperthyroidism.

The DNA reads as follows: TGTGCCAGCCAAATCGGGAACATTCAGTACTTC. Its protein reads: CASQIGNIQYF. The chain was built from TRBV28 and TRBJ2-4; the D gene is not confidently resolved. The CDR3 covers 11 residues, taking in both the cysteine and the phenylalanine. Only the CDR3 part of the read is kept: 33 bases, read in frame from the first base. The germline V gene gives CDR1 as MDHEN and CDR2 as SYDVKM. V was cut back by 8 bases and J by 7 bases, leaving a gap of 9 bases between them.